Below, 7 T cell receptor beta chains from the same sample are listed, as sequenced in a study of graft-versus-host responses after intestinal transplantation. These TCRs are of unknown antigen specificity. The assay was immunoSEQ multiplex PCR, and TCRdb's table has in-frame clones only and misses some. The repertoire consists of some 90,000 clones, with about 90% occurring once and the leading ten covering roughly 6%. Material: unstimulated CD8+ T cells sorted from spleen or lymph node cells, obtained before intestinal transplant. The receptor set was obtained from a human donor who received an intestinal transplant.

The genes are TRBV19 and TRBJ2-6; unclear D gene. With 0 bases removed from V and 0 bases from J, the gap between germline ends came to 18 bases. The CDR3 runs 20 residues. Germline V gene lookup returns CDR1 LNHDA and CDR2 SQIVND (reference sequence). The CDR3 DNA reads TGTGCCAGTAGTATAGATTATGACTTCCCATGGGGCTCTGGGGCCAACGTCCTGACTTTC. Protein product: CASSIDYDFPWGSGANVLTF.

This chain connects TRBV6-5 to TRBJ2-1, with 11 positions matching TRBD2. This CDR3 is 15 amino acids long. The junction had 7 bases not matched to a gene; V was cut back by 6 bases and J by 6 bases. The germline gives CDR1 MNHEY, CDR2 SVGAGI. Here the CDR3 DNA reads TGTGCCAGCAGCCCGGGGACTAGCGGAACCAATGAGCAGTTCTTC. Translation: CASSPGTSGTNEQFF.

This clone was observed once. The V and J genes are TRBV10-3 and TRBJ2-7; D is uncertain. V was trimmed by 2 bases and J by 5 bases, leaving 7 bases between them. Germline-derived CDR1 and CDR2 are ENHRY and SYGVKD. The CDR3 runs to 12 residues. As DNA, the CDR3 is TGTGCCATCAGTGAGAAGCTGGACGAGCAGTACTTC. Translation: CAISEKLDEQYF.

The V call is TRBV9, the J call TRBJ2-5, with a weak D call TRBD2 (5 bases). Germline-derived CDR1 and CDR2 are SGDLS and YYNGEE. Trimming stripped 0 bases from V and 3 bases from J, with 15 bases between. The CDR3 has 16 amino acids. This CDR3 reads CASSVAHTGSEETQYF. The CDR3 bases are TGTGCCAGCAGCGTAGCCCATACGGGGTCGGAAGAGACCCAGTACTTC.

The chain carries TRBV6-1 and TRBJ2-2; 8 bases line up with TRBD2. J was trimmed by 4 bases and V by 3 bases; bases with no gene match: 10. This CDR3 spans 17 amino acids. CDR1 and CDR2 from the germline V gene are MNHNS and SASEGT. The CDR3 reads CASSEKVSGIGTGELFF. The CDR3 nucleotides are TGTGCCAGCAGTGAGAAAGTTAGCGGGATAGGCACCGGGGAGCTGTTTTTT.

The J gene is TRBJ1-2, the V gene TRBV28; 7 nucleotides match TRBD1. Losses at the gene ends were 6 bases for V and 2 bases for J; bases not matched to a gene: 6. This CDR3 is 14 amino acids long. Germline-derived CDR1 and CDR2 are MDHEN and SYDVKM. Here the CDR3 reads CASSPLTGNYGYTF. In DNA form, the CDR3 reads TGTGCCAGCAGCCCCCTGACAGGGAACTATGGCTACACCTTC.

This clone has only a few counts. This rearrangement joins TRBV6-1 to TRBJ1-6; 7 nucleotides agree with TRBD1. The CDR3 loop spans 13 amino acids. V dropped 11 bases and J dropped 9; count of bases not matched to a gene: 10. CDR1 and CDR2 from the germline V gene are MNHNS and SASEGT. CDR3 bases: TGTGCCTCCCAGGGGGGCTGGGGTTCACCCCTCCACTTT. Its protein product is CASQGGWGSPLHF.